This T cell receptor (beta chain) was profiled in a study of cytomegalovirus exposure and HLA in healthy donors. PCR employed 60 Vbeta and 13 Jbeta primers. The data were produced by immunoSEQ multiplex PCR, yet TCRdb's version contains in-frame clones alone and is incomplete. The sample records 110,000 or so clones, 65% to 75% being singletons. V shed 0 bases and J 9 bases; nucleotides not matched to a gene: 8. Germline CDR1 and CDR2: SGDLS and YYNGEE. The CDR3 is 14 residues long. What was sequenced was PBMCs. The sequence came from a woman in her thirties or forties in good health and CMV-seropositive. The V gene is TRBV9, the J gene TRBJ2-5; 7 nucleotides match TRBD2. CDR3 sequence: CASSVGRREGPQYF. DNA for the CDR3: TGTGCCAGCAGCGTAGGAAGGAGGGAGGGACCCCAGTACTTC. Full variable domain (outside the CDR3, taken from reference TRBV9 and TRBJ2-5): DSGVTQTPKHLITATGQRVTLRCSPRSGDLSVYWYQQSLDQGLQFLIQYYNGEERAKGNILERFSAQQFPDLHSELNLSSLELGDSALYFCASSVGRREGPQYFGPGTRLLVL.